A selection of T cell receptor beta chains follows, all from one sample in a study of blood T cell repertoires in COVID-19. Clones were read by immunoSEQ multiplex PCR, and TCRdb kept only the in-frame ones, dropping some. The data hold a few hundred thousand clones, with more than 80% observed a single time. Sequenced: peripheral blood. Every receptor here comes from a man aged 18 to 29 who had recovered from COVID-19. Both conserved end residues are trimmed from each CDR3. D genes are given only for firm matches. Part of the rows lack a size; the others show once, few, many or a class for expanded clones.

CDR3,size,J,V,D
ASRAGVSNQPQH,.,TRBJ1-5,TRBV2,.
ASSLQGRTEAF,large,TRBJ1-1,TRBV11-2,.
SVEADSMTNTEAF,.,TRBJ1-1,TRBV29-1,.
ASSLGQGSYEQY,.,TRBJ2-7,TRBV5-1,TRBD1
ASSEAGQLNTEAF,.,TRBJ1-1,TRBV2,TRBD1
SVEDGLAWDEQF,.,TRBJ2-1,TRBV29-1,.
ASSLYQAKH,.,TRBJ1-5,TRBV28,.
ASSSGLAGGKSYEQY,.,TRBJ2-7,TRBV7-2,TRBD2
ASRVGQGTGNTIY,.,TRBJ1-3,TRBV7-2,TRBD1
ASSSLPGGAEF,.,TRBJ2-1,TRBV7-3,.
ASSLVAQETQY,.,TRBJ2-5,TRBV5-4,.
ASSPGQAQRNTIY,once,TRBJ1-3,TRBV18,.
ASSSSVNTEAF,.,TRBJ1-1,TRBV19,.
ASNPGQGAGNQPQH,.,TRBJ1-5,TRBV19,TRBD1
ASSTRQGNTIY,.,TRBJ1-3,TRBV19,.
ASSFQQGAVNTEAF,.,TRBJ1-1,TRBV5-1,TRBD1
ASSDIGGSSNQPQH,.,TRBJ1-5,TRBV6-1,.
ASLEMGGPSTDTQY,.,TRBJ2-3,TRBV7-9,TRBD2
ASREATGRLSTEAF,.,TRBJ1-1,TRBV27,.
ASGEVNTEAF,.,TRBJ1-1,TRBV2,.
ASSTGLGSPLH,.,TRBJ1-6,TRBV19,.
ASSAVGNWGYT,.,TRBJ1-2,TRBV28,.
ASSPPPGRYEQY,.,TRBJ2-7,TRBV18,.
ASSRLDRSNEKLF,.,TRBJ1-4,TRBV6-5,.
ASSLGDSQPQH,.,TRBJ1-5,TRBV5-5,.
ASSSTGGGKTQY,.,TRBJ2-5,TRBV7-3,TRBD1
ASSGDRDGYT,.,TRBJ1-2,TRBV2,TRBD1
ASSIAGRIDTEAF,few,TRBJ1-1,TRBV19,.
ASSLAGVAF,.,TRBJ1-4,TRBV12-3/TRBV12-4,.
ASSYLPGQGGETQY,.,TRBJ2-5,TRBV5-1,TRBD1
ASRTILQGPNTEAF,.,TRBJ1-1,TRBV19,TRBD1
ASSLTQGQSNIQY,.,TRBJ2-4,TRBV7-9,TRBD1
ASSLMSGVPTDTQY,.,TRBJ2-3,TRBV7-3,.
ATLGASGQF,.,TRBJ2-1,TRBV10-3,.
ASSLQGQVNEKLF,once,TRBJ1-4,TRBV7-9,TRBD1
ASSLDRGYGYT,.,TRBJ1-2,TRBV5-6,.
ASSFYSGGHFISYEQY,.,TRBJ2-7,TRBV7-2,TRBD2
ASSEESGLTYEQY,.,TRBJ2-7,TRBV2,.
AISPTGTDYGYT,.,TRBJ1-2,TRBV10-3,TRBD1
ASSPRGQGFSPLH,.,TRBJ1-6,TRBV27,.
ASRETGSGEKLF,.,TRBJ1-4,TRBV6-5,TRBD1
ASSTARDRDDGYT,.,TRBJ1-2,TRBV9,TRBD1
ASSLAADNTEAF,.,TRBJ1-1,TRBV7-8,.
ASRWDRDSNQPQH,.,TRBJ1-5,TRBV6-5,TRBD1
ASSNLAASYNEQF,.,TRBJ2-1,TRBV19,TRBD2
ASSKASGRAYEQY,.,TRBJ2-7,TRBV21-1,.
ASSSLGADTQY,.,TRBJ2-3,TRBV5-5,.